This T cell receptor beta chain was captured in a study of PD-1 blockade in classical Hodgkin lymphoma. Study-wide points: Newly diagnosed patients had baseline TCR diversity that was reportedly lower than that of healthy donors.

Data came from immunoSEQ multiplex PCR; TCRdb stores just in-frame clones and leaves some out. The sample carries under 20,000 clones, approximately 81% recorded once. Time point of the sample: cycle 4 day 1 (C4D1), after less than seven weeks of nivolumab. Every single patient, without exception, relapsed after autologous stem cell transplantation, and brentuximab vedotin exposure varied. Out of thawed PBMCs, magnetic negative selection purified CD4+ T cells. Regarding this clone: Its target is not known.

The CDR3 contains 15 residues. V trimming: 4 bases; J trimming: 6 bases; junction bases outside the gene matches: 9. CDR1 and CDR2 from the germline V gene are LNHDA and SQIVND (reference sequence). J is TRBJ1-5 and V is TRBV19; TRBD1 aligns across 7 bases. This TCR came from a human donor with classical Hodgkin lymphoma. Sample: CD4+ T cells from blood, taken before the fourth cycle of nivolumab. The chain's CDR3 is CASSKGAGGVQPQHF. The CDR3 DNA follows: TGTGCCAGTAGTAAGGGGGCAGGGGGAGTTCAGCCCCAGCATTTT.